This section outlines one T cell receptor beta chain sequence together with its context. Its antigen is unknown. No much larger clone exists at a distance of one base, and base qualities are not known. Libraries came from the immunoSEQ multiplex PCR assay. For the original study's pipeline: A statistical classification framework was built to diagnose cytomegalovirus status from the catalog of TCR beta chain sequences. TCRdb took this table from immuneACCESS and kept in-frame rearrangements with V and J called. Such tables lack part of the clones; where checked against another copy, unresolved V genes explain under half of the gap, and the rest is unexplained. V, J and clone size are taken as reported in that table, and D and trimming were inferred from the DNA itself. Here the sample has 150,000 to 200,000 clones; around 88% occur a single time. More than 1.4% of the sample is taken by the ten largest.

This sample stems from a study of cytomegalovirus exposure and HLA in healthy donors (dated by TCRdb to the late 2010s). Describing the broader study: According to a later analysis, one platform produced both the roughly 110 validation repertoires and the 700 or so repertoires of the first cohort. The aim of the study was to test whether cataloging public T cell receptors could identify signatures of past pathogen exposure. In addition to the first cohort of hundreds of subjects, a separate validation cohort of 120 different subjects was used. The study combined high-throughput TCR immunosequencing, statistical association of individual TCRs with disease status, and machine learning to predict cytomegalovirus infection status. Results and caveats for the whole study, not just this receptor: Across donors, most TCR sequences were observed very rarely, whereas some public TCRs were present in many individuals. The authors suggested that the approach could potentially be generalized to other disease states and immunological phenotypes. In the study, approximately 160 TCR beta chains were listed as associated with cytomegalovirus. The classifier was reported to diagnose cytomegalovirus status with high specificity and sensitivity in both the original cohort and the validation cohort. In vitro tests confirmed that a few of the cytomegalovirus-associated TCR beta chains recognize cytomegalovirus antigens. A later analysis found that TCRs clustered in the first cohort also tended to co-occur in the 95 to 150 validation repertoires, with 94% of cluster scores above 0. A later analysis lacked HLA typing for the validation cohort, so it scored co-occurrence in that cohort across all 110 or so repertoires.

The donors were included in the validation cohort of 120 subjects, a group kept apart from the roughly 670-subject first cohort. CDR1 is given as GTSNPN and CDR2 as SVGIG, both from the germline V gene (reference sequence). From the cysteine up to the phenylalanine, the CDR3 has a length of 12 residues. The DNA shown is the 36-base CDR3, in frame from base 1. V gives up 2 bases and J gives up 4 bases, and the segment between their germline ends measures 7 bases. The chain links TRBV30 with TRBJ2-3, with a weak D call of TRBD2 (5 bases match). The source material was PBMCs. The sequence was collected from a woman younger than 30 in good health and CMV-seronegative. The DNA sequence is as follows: TGTGCCTGGAGTACGGAGGCAGATACGCAGTATTTT. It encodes CAWSTEADTQYF.